Listed below are T cell receptor beta chains from one sample, sequenced in a study of control samples from healthy donors and cancer patients. Only in-frame clones appear in the TCRdb table, and some are missing; sequencing was by immunoSEQ multiplex PCR. The data contain 90,000 or so clones, roughly nine tenths of them singletons. The sample was PBMCs. The receptors originated from a woman aged 50 to 65 with colorectal cancer. The CDR3 runs from the conserved cysteine through the conserved F or W.

V: TRBV6-1
J: TRBJ1-6
CDR3: CASSERQTYSPLHF

V: TRBV7-2
J: TRBJ2-3
CDR3: CASSQGLAGTDTQYF

V: TRBV19
J: TRBJ2-5
CDR3: CASPPAGQGASETQYF

V: TRBV24-1
J: TRBJ1-5
CDR3: CATRDRPNQPQHF

V: TRBV10-3
J: TRBJ2-5
CDR3: CAISGAVEGQETQYF

V: TRBV7-2
J: TRBJ2-3
CDR3: CASSSQGGDTQYF

V: TRBV10-3
J: TRBJ1-1
CDR3: CAIRDRDMNTEAFF

V: TRBV6-1
J: TRBJ1-5
CDR3: CASSEWGHYNQPQHF

V: TRBV10-3
J: TRBJ1-2
CDR3: CAISGGNREGYGYTF

V: TRBV19
J: TRBJ2-1
CDR3: CASSPGTGVKIEQFF

V: TRBV5-6
J: TRBJ2-5
CDR3: CASSHRRTGVETQYF

V: TRBV7-3
J: TRBJ1-1
CDR3: CASSLGQGVTEAFF

V: TRBV7-3
J: TRBJ2-3
CDR3: CASSLRGDQGWDTQYF

V: TRBV18
J: TRBJ2-2
CDR3: CASSPGVNTGELFF

V: TRBV6-2/TRBV6-3
J: TRBJ2-5
CDR3: CASSYSKLRETQYF

V: TRBV2
J: TRBJ2-6
CDR3: CASRFKSSGANVLTF

V: TRBV24-1
J: TRBJ1-1
CDR3: CATSERGVTEAFF

V: TRBV6-4
J: TRBJ2-2
CDR3: CASSKSAGGIRTGELFF

V: TRBV5-1
J: TRBJ1-2
CDR3: CASSLGVGTGGGYGYTF

V: TRBV6-2/TRBV6-3
J: TRBJ2-5
CDR3: CASSSIRQGGETQYF

V: TRBV18
J: TRBJ1-1
CDR3: CASSGGNTEAFF

V: TRBV29-1
J: TRBJ1-5
CDR3: CSVGFSDQPQHF

V: TRBV3-1/TRBV3-2
J: TRBJ1-4
CDR3: CASSQDAAGAPTNEKLFF

V: TRBV7-2
J: TRBJ1-4
CDR3: CASSPGRFEKLFF

V: TRBV18
J: TRBJ2-1
CDR3: CASSETGVYNEQFF

V: TRBV3-1/TRBV3-2
J: TRBJ2-5
CDR3: CASSQATGGVVETQYF

V: TRBV25-1
J: TRBJ2-1
CDR3: CASSEPSGGQNEQFF

V: TRBV7-9
J: TRBJ1-1
CDR3: CASSLVSEEAFF

V: TRBV2
J: TRBJ2-5
CDR3: CASSDHQETQYF

V: TRBV28
J: TRBJ2-6
CDR3: CASSSPGSGANVLTF

V: TRBV7-8
J: TRBJ2-5
CDR3: CASSLGVGGAEETQYF

V: TRBV5-5
J: TRBJ2-2
CDR3: CASSPTSGGMELFF

V: TRBV19
J: TRBJ1-4
CDR3: CASSSRWGAAGEKLFF

V: TRBV13
J: TRBJ2-3
CDR3: CASSLRHTDTQYF

V: TRBV2
J: TRBJ2-1
CDR3: CASSRDVDNNEQFF

V: TRBV18
J: TRBJ2-1
CDR3: CASSPEQGNNEQFF

V: TRBV7-2
J: TRBJ1-5
CDR3: CASSLGQGAGQPQHF

V: TRBV5-6
J: TRBJ1-2
CDR3: CASSWGTDYGYTF

V: TRBV4-2
J: TRBJ2-6
CDR3: CASSQETGVGANVLTF

V: TRBV24-1
J: TRBJ2-1
CDR3: CATSTPNIKNEQFF

V: TRBV12-3/TRBV12-4
J: TRBJ2-3
CDR3: CASSFEDTQYF

V: TRBV30
J: TRBJ2-1
CDR3: CAWTTSGVYNEQFF

V: TRBV11-1
J: TRBJ1-1
CDR3: CASSLAGGAEAFF

V: TRBV10-3
J: TRBJ1-5
CDR3: CAISESKGQDQPQHF

V: TRBV30
J: TRBJ1-1
CDR3: CAWRPTTSEAFF

V: TRBV5-1
J: TRBJ2-1
CDR3: CASSTPYNEQFF

V: TRBV7-9
J: TRBJ2-3
CDR3: CASSSQRASTDTQYF

V: TRBV5-6
J: TRBJ2-5
CDR3: CASSQQGWETQYF

V: TRBV2
J: TRBJ1-1
CDR3: CASSEVAGWNTEAFF

V: TRBV7-9
J: TRBJ1-1
CDR3: CASSFSGQNTEAFF

V: TRBV29-1
J: TRBJ2-3
CDR3: CSVETGRVTDTQYF

V: TRBV7-2
J: TRBJ2-4
CDR3: CASSFQGTIQYF

V: TRBV6-5
J: TRBJ1-4
CDR3: CASRQGREKLFF

V: TRBV7-9
J: TRBJ2-5
CDR3: CASSSLAGGKETQYF

V: TRBV6-5
J: TRBJ1-1
CDR3: CASSYSFGRVNTEAFF

V: TRBV28
J: TRBJ2-1
CDR3: CASSRGTGYNEQFF

V: TRBV6-2/TRBV6-3
J: TRBJ2-1
CDR3: CASIPGGAGNNEQFF

V: TRBV18
J: TRBJ2-2
CDR3: CASSPSTSPTGELFF

V: TRBV12-5
J: TRBJ2-3
CDR3: CASGSTGGTDTDTQYF

V: TRBV3-1/TRBV3-2
J: TRBJ1-1
CDR3: CASRRQENTEAFF